Listed below are T cell receptor beta chains from one sample, sequenced in a study of T cells after posttransplantation cyclophosphamide. Sequencing was performed with immunoSEQ multiplex PCR; in TCRdb, only in-frame clones are kept and a portion is missing. Of 45,000 to 65,000 clones detected, under 95% appear once; the ten largest clones hold 2.5% to 3%. The sequenced sample was PBMCs. All receptors come from a woman between 25 and 40 years old in good health and a related stem cell transplant donor. Each CDR3 is given with its conserved first and last residue. Each record gives: V gene, D gene, J gene, CDR3 length, clone size, CDR3 DNA, CDR3 protein. D genes are given only for firm matches. Size is omitted from some rows. Given values are once, few, many or a class for expanded clones.

V: TRBV7-8
D: -
J: TRBJ1-4
length: 16
size: -
DNA: TGTGCCAGCAGCTTAGGGAGACGGGCAACTAATGAAAAACTGTTTTTT
CDR3: CASSLGRRATNEKLFF

V: TRBV4-3
D: TRBD1
J: TRBJ2-7
length: 14
size: -
DNA: TGCGCCAGCAGCCCATGGACAGGGCCCTACGAGCAGTACTTC
CDR3: CASSPWTGPYEQYF

V: TRBV2
D: TRBD1
J: TRBJ2-7
length: 14
size: -
DNA: TGTGCCAGCAGATGGGACAGGGGGCCCTACGAGCAGTACTTC
CDR3: CASRWDRGPYEQYF

V: TRBV5-8
D: -
J: TRBJ2-3
length: 15
size: -
DNA: TGTGCCAGCAGCTTGCGCGGGGTAGGATCAGATACGCAGTATTTT
CDR3: CASSLRGVGSDTQYF

V: TRBV7-2
D: -
J: TRBJ2-7
length: 15
size: -
DNA: TGTGCCAGCAGCGCAGCCTTGGGCCGTACCTACGAGCAGTACTTC
CDR3: CASSAALGRTYEQYF

V: TRBV7-2
D: -
J: TRBJ1-6
length: 14
size: -
DNA: TGTGCCAGCAGCTTACAGGGTATCAGTTCACCCCTCCACTTT
CDR3: CASSLQGISSPLHF

V: TRBV14
D: -
J: TRBJ1-2
length: 13
size: -
DNA: TGTGCCAGCAGCACTTCGCGTAACTATGGCTACACCTTC
CDR3: CASSTSRNYGYTF

V: TRBV4-3
D: TRBD1
J: TRBJ1-1
length: 14
size: -
DNA: TGCGCCAGCAGCCAAGTCGACAGGGGCACTGAAGCCTTCTTT
CDR3: CASSQVDRGTEAFF

V: TRBV5-5
D: -
J: TRBJ1-5
length: 14
size: -
DNA: TGTGCCAGCAGCACGACTCGGTCTAATCAGCCCCAGCATTTT
CDR3: CASSTTRSNQPQHF

V: TRBV18
D: -
J: TRBJ1-3
length: 16
size: -
DNA: TGTGCCAGCTCCGACCTCGGGGGAACATACGGAAACACCATATATTTT
CDR3: CASSDLGGTYGNTIYF

V: TRBV7-3
D: TRBD1
J: TRBJ2-1
length: 15
size: -
DNA: TGTGCCAGCAGCTTAACGGGGACAGACTACAATGAGCAGTTCTTC
CDR3: CASSLTGTDYNEQFF

V: TRBV5-4
D: TRBD2
J: TRBJ2-7
length: 15
size: -
DNA: TGTGCCAGCAGCGAGGGACTAGCGGGGGGGGGCGAGCAGTACTTC
CDR3: CASSEGLAGGGEQYF

V: TRBV28
D: TRBD2
J: TRBJ2-7
length: 20
size: -
DNA: TGTGCCAGCAGTTTCGGGCAGGCCACTAGCGGGGCTGTACCCACCTACGAGCAGTACTTC
CDR3: CASSFGQATSGAVPTYEQYF

V: TRBV27
D: -
J: TRBJ2-3
length: 13
size: -
DNA: TGTGCCAGCAGTTTTCGAGGTACAGATACGCAGTATTTT
CDR3: CASSFRGTDTQYF

V: TRBV5-6
D: -
J: TRBJ1-1
length: 19
size: few
DNA: TGTGCCAGCAGCTTGGTTCGACAGCCCATTACTCAGGGGAACACTGAAGCTTTCTTT
CDR3: CASSLVRQPITQGNTEAFF

V: TRBV28
D: -
J: TRBJ1-5
length: 14
size: -
DNA: TGTGCCAGCAGTTTATCCCTTTTATCCCAGCCCCAGCATTTT
CDR3: CASSLSLLSQPQHF

V: TRBV27
D: -
J: TRBJ1-1
length: 13
size: -
DNA: TGTGCCAGCAGTTTATCAGGGAGCACTGAAGCTTTCTTT
CDR3: CASSLSGSTEAFF

V: TRBV4-2
D: TRBD1
J: TRBJ1-2
length: 14
size: -
DNA: TGTGCCAGCAGCCAAGAGACAGGGAACTATGGCTACACCTTC
CDR3: CASSQETGNYGYTF

V: TRBV7-2
D: -
J: TRBJ1-1
length: 15
size: -
DNA: TGTGCCAGCAGCCGCCCCGAGGGAAGGAACACTGAAGCTTTCTTT
CDR3: CASSRPEGRNTEAFF

V: TRBV10-3
D: -
J: TRBJ1-2
length: 15
size: -
DNA: TGTGCCATCAGTGAGTCCACTGGGGAGTACTATGGCTACACCTTC
CDR3: CAISESTGEYYGYTF

V: TRBV19
D: TRBD1
J: TRBJ2-7
length: 14
size: -
DNA: TGTGCCAGTAGTAGCCGACAGGGGGCCTACGAGCAGTACTTC
CDR3: CASSSRQGAYEQYF

V: TRBV5-5
D: -
J: TRBJ1-4
length: 16
size: -
DNA: TGTGCCAGCAGCTTGACGTCGGGACTGCAGTATGAAAAACTGTTTTTT
CDR3: CASSLTSGLQYEKLFF

V: TRBV14
D: TRBD1
J: TRBJ1-2
length: 18
size: -
DNA: TGTGCCAGCAGCCTGAAGAAAGGACAGGGCGTTGGGCTATATGGCTACACCTTC
CDR3: CASSLKKGQGVGLYGYTF

V: TRBV7-2
D: -
J: TRBJ1-1
length: 14
size: -
DNA: TGTGCCAGCAGCTTAGGCCAGGCCAGCACTGAAGCTTTCTTT
CDR3: CASSLGQASTEAFF

V: TRBV27
D: -
J: TRBJ1-6
length: 17
size: -
DNA: TGTGCCAGCAGTTTAAGGGTTGGGGGGGGCGCACAATCACCCCTCCACTTT
CDR3: CASSLRVGGGAQSPLHF

V: TRBV25-1
D: TRBD1
J: TRBJ2-1
length: 15
size: -
DNA: TGTGCCAGCAGTGAATCGTGGACAGGGGGAAATGAGCAGTTCTTC
CDR3: CASSESWTGGNEQFF

V: TRBV2
D: -
J: TRBJ1-5
length: 15
size: -
DNA: TGTGCCAGCACTACAGGCTGGGGTGGCAATCAGCCCCAGCATTTT
CDR3: CASTTGWGGNQPQHF

V: TRBV2
D: TRBD1
J: TRBJ1-1
length: 13
size: -
DNA: TGTGCCAGCAGACTCGACAGGGCTGGGGAAGCTTTCTTT
CDR3: CASRLDRAGEAFF